A selection of T cell receptor beta chains follows, all from one sample in a study of early T cells in non-severe SARS-CoV-2 infection. TCRdb re-called the 5' RACE reads with MiXCR, one entry per CDR3 protein. The table shows approximately 56,000 distinct CDR3 sequences, with approximately 11% occurring only once. The specimen sequenced was whole blood. The source is an adult who was a healthcare worker with PCR-confirmed SARS-CoV-2 infection or an uninfected control (not recorded which). CDR3s include the opening cysteine and the closing phenylalanine or tryptophan. A D gene is named only where the DNA matches it firmly. Size is stated for part of the rows, as once, few or many counts, or as a class when the clone is expanded.

J: TRBJ1-2; D: .; size: many; V: TRBV6-2/TRBV6-3; DNA: TGTGCCAGCAGCGATCGACTCCTGTATGGCTACACCTTC; CDR3: CASSDRLLYGYTF
J: TRBJ1-4; D: .; size: few; V: TRBV4-2; DNA: TGTGCCAGCAGCCAAGATGGAGGTGGAGCAACTAATGAAAAACTGTTTTTT; CDR3: CASSQDGGGATNEKLFF
J: TRBJ1-1; D: TRBD1; size: many; V: TRBV18; DNA: TGTGCCAGCTCACGACAGGGGGTGAACACTGAAGCTTTCTTT; CDR3: CASSRQGVNTEAFF
J: TRBJ2-2; D: .; size: many; V: TRBV11-2; DNA: TGTGCCAGCAGCTTAGTATCCAACACCGGGGAGCTGTTTTTT; CDR3: CASSLVSNTGELFF
J: TRBJ2-7; D: TRBD2; size: many; V: TRBV6-1; DNA: TGTGCCAGCATAACGGCTAGCGGGTCCTACGAGCAGTACTTC; CDR3: CASITASGSYEQYF
J: TRBJ1-2; D: .; size: .; V: TRBV12-3/TRBV12-4; DNA: TGTGCCAGCAGTCTAACCCCTTCCGGTGGGGGGGGAGATGGCTACACCTTC; CDR3: CASSLTPSGGGGDGYTF
J: TRBJ2-7; D: .; size: few; V: TRBV7-2; DNA: TGTGCCAGCAGGTACTCCGCGTTCAACGAGCAGTACTTC; CDR3: CASRYSAFNEQYF
J: TRBJ1-2; D: .; size: many; V: TRBV5-1; DNA: TGCGCCAGCAGCTTGGCCCTGGGATTAAACTATGGCTACACCTTC; CDR3: CASSLALGLNYGYTF
J: TRBJ2-1; D: TRBD2; size: many; V: TRBV10-3; DNA: TGTGCCATCAGGCGGGAGGCCAATGAGCAGTTCTTC; CDR3: CAIRREANEQFF
J: TRBJ2-5; D: TRBD1; size: many; V: TRBV7-8; DNA: TGTGCCAGCTCCGACAGGGGCGAGACCCAGTACTTC; CDR3: CASSDRGETQYF
J: TRBJ2-1; D: .; size: many; V: TRBV7-3; DNA: TGTGCCAGCAGCTTAACCGGTTCTAAGCAGTTCTTC; CDR3: CASSLTGSKQFF
J: TRBJ1-3; D: .; size: .; V: TRBV5-1; DNA: TGCGCCAGCAGCTTGGAACTCTCTGGAAACACCATATATTTT; CDR3: CASSLELSGNTIYF
J: TRBJ2-1; D: TRBD2; size: .; V: TRBV7-8; DNA: TGTGCCAGCAGTCAAGGTCCACTAGCGGGGGTGGGGAATGAGCAGTTCTTC; CDR3: CASSQGPLAGVGNEQFF
J: TRBJ2-2; D: .; size: many; V: TRBV12-3/TRBV12-4; DNA: TGTGCCATCCGGCCCCTCGAGGGGGCGAACACCGGGGAGCTGTTTTTT; CDR3: CAIRPLEGANTGELFF
J: TRBJ2-3; D: .; size: .; V: TRBV20-1; DNA: TGCAGTGCTTCGGAGGGCCTTGCAGATACGCAGTATTTT; CDR3: CSASEGLADTQYF
J: TRBJ2-7; D: .; size: many; V: TRBV10-2; DNA: TGCGCCAGCAGGGACGAGCAGTACTTC; CDR3: CASRDEQYF
J: TRBJ1-1; D: .; size: .; V: TRBV6-2/TRBV6-3; DNA: TGTGCCAGCAACGACCCGTGGCTACCTGAAGCTTTCTTT; CDR3: CASNDPWLPEAFF
J: TRBJ1-4; D: .; size: many; V: TRBV7-9; DNA: TGTGCCAGCAGCTTATCAGGGCCCGCAACTAATGAAAAACTGTTTTTT; CDR3: CASSLSGPATNEKLFF
J: TRBJ2-5; D: .; size: .; V: TRBV24-1; DNA: TGTGCCACCAGTGATTGGGACACCGAGCAAGAGACCCAGTACTTC; CDR3: CATSDWDTEQETQYF
J: TRBJ2-2; D: TRBD1; size: few; V: TRBV20-1; DNA: TGCAGTACCAGGACAGGGGGCGCCCCTGGGGAGCTGTTTTTT; CDR3: CSTRTGGAPGELFF
J: TRBJ1-2; D: TRBD1; size: .; V: TRBV19; DNA: TGTGCCAGCCGGGACAGGCATTTCTTGGGCTATGGCTACACCTTC; CDR3: CASRDRHFLGYGYTF
J: TRBJ1-6; D: .; size: .; V: TRBV15; DNA: TGTGCCACCAGCAGAGATCCCTTCTCCGTCGGAACCGAGACACCCCTCCACTTT; CDR3: CATSRDPFSVGTETPLHF